This T cell receptor (beta chain) was sequenced during a study of T cell responses to AZD1222 COVID-19 vaccine. Data came from immunoSEQ multiplex PCR; TCRdb stores just in-frame clones and leaves some out. The table lists about 89,000 clones, around nine tenths of them singletons. This CDR3 spans 15 amino acids. Trimming cost V 2 bases and J 0 bases, with 13 bases left between them. Per the germline V gene, CDR1 is GTSNPN and CDR2 is SVGIG (reference sequence). Sequenced material: peripheral blood, taken 28 days after the second AZD1222 dose. The TCR comes from an adult who received the AZD1222 COVID-19 vaccine. V gene TRBV30 combines with J gene TRBJ2-5; D is possibly TRBD2 (6 bases). CDR3 bases: TGTGCCTGGAGTAGTGAGGCGGGGAACCAAGAGACCCAGTACTTC. Translating gives CAWSSEAGNQETQYF.